Listed here is a single T cell receptor beta chain. This sample was included in a study of T-cell reconstitution after alpha-beta-depleted transplantation in children. This CDR3 comprises 19 residues. CDR1 and CDR2 from the germline V gene are LGHNA and YNFKEQ. V lost 6 bases, J lost 2 bases, and 27 bases lay in between. Molecular barcoding with unique molecular identifiers was used for the TCRbeta library. TCRdb redid the calling of the PCR reads with MiXCR, one entry per CDR3 protein. The repertoire holds about 540,000 distinct CDR3 sequences, with about 16% as singletons. The starting material was PBMCs from the stem cell graft donor, obtained from the stem cell graft. The gene calls are TRBV4-2 and TRBJ2-3, with a possible D match to TRBD1 (5 bases). This TCR came from a human donor who donated a stem cell graft to a child with acute lymphoblastic leukemia. The CDR3 reads CASSRVPAQGTRNTDTQYF. The CDR3, as DNA: TGTGCCAGCAGTCGTGTTCCTGCTCAGGGCACAAGAAACACAGATACGCAGTATTTT.